These T cell receptor beta chains were read from a single sample in a study of Ad26.COV2.S vaccination and SARS-CoV-2 variants. This table comes from immunoSEQ multiplex PCR, and its TCRdb copy is limited to in-frame clones, with some not included. This table holds a few hundred thousand clones, 92% found once. The sequences come from peripheral blood, collected in a trial of Ad26.COV2.S vaccine versus placebo. The source of these receptors is a person aged 18-65 years who received the Ad26.COV2.S COVID-19 vaccine or a placebo. Both conserved end residues are part of each CDR3. The D gene is left open where the match is weak. Clone size is stated in some rows and not others, as once, few, many or a class when expanded.

>once|TRBV6-4|TRBJ1-6|-
TGTGCCAGCAGTGTCGGGAATAGTAATTCACCCCTCCACTTT
CASSVGNSNSPLHF
>-|TRBV27|TRBJ2-5|-
TGTGCCAGCAGCCTTACCGCGGGCTCGGGGGAGACCCAGTACTTC
CASSLTAGSGETQYF
>-|TRBV13|TRBJ2-7|-
TGTGCCAGCAGCCCCAAAACCGGGATCCCCTACGAGCAGTACTTC
CASSPKTGIPYEQYF
>-|TRBV3-1/TRBV3-2|TRBJ2-5|-
TGTGCCAGCAGCTACGGACAGACCCGAGAGACCCAGTACTTC
CASSYGQTRETQYF
>-|TRBV9|TRBJ1-6|TRBD1
TGTGCCAGCAGCGCGCGCGGACAGGAGCATTCACCCCTCCACTTT
CASSARGQEHSPLHF
>few|TRBV6-6|TRBJ1-5|TRBD1
TGTGCCAGCAGTCCCTTTGGACAGGAACGGGTCAATCAGCCCCAGCATTTT
CASSPFGQERVNQPQHF
>once|TRBV28|TRBJ1-1|-
TGTGCCAGCAGTTTCGGGCAGGCCTCCACTGAAGCTTTCTTT
CASSFGQASTEAFF
>-|TRBV4-1|TRBJ1-1|-
TGCGCCAGCAGCCAAGTCTGGGGAAGGAAACAGTGGAACACTGAAGCTTTCTTT
CASSQVWGRKQWNTEAFF
>once|TRBV6-1|TRBJ2-3|-
TGTGCCAGCAGTGAAGCGCTTAGCGCGGCCGGTGGTCCGCAGTATTTT
CASSEALSAAGGPQYF
>-|TRBV5-4|TRBJ2-3|TRBD2
TGTGCCAGCCGACTAGCGGGGGGCTTCACAGATACGCAGTATTTT
CASRLAGGFTDTQYF
>-|TRBV4-3|TRBJ1-4|-
TGCGCCAGCAGCCAAGGGTTAACCCGGGGAGCGACTAATGAAAAACTGTTTTTT
CASSQGLTRGATNEKLFF
>-|TRBV7-7|TRBJ1-4|TRBD1
TGTGCTAGCAGCTCGTGGAAGGGGGCGCAGATACTCGATGAAAAACTGTTTTTT
CASSSWKGAQILDEKLFF
>-|TRBV7-9|TRBJ1-4|-
TGTGCCAGCAGCTTGGACAGACTTATTGAAAAACTGTTTTTT
CASSLDRLIEKLFF
>-|TRBV5-8|TRBJ1-1|-
TGTGCCAGCAGCTTGCAGTCGGCGAACACTGAAGCTTTCTTT
CASSLQSANTEAFF
>-|TRBV7-7|TRBJ2-2|-
TGTGCTAGCAGGCGGACCCGCACCGGGGAGCTGTTTTTT
CASRRTRTGELFF
>-|TRBV5-8|TRBJ2-7|TRBD2
TGTGCCAGCAGGGATCCGGGGGGGCCTTTCCGCGAGCAGTACTTC
CASRDPGGPFREQYF
>-|TRBV5-1|TRBJ1-1|TRBD1
TGCGCCAGCAGCCCCCGGGACAGCAGATTGAACACTGAAGCTTTCTTT
CASSPRDSRLNTEAFF
>once|TRBV28|TRBJ2-2|-
TGTGCCAGCAGGCCAACAGAAGGACTACGAACCGGGGAGCTGTTTTTT
CASRPTEGLRTGELFF
>-|TRBV5-4|TRBJ1-6|TRBD1
TGTGCCAGCAGTTCCGGGACAGGGGTGAATTCACCCCTCCACTTT
CASSSGTGVNSPLHF
>once|TRBV6-5|TRBJ1-6|-
TGTGCCAGCAGGGCTAATTCACCCCTCCACTTT
CASRANSPLHF
>-|TRBV6-4|TRBJ2-2|TRBD1
TGTGCCAGCCGCAGACAGGGGAATGTCGCCGGGGAGCTGTTTTTT
CASRRQGNVAGELFF
>once|TRBV5-5|TRBJ1-2|TRBD1
TGTGCCAGCAGAACACAAACAGGGGGTAACTATGGCTACACCTTC
CASRTQTGGNYGYTF
>once|TRBV29-1|TRBJ1-2|TRBD1
TGCAGCGTTTGGACAGGGGATGGCTACACCTTC
CSVWTGDGYTF
>once|TRBV25-1|TRBJ1-3|-
TGTGCCAGCAGTGAATTCTTCTCTGGAAACACCATATATTTT
CASSEFFSGNTIYF
>-|TRBV19|TRBJ1-2|TRBD1
TGTGCCAGTAGTAGGGGGACAGTCGGTCCCAACTATGGCTACACCTTC
CASSRGTVGPNYGYTF
>-|TRBV9|TRBJ1-2|-
TGTGCCAGCAGCGTAGGGGGAGGATATGGCTACACCTTC
CASSVGGGYGYTF
>-|TRBV15|TRBJ1-5|-
TGTGCCACCAGCAGAGATTTGACAGTCAATCAGCCCCAGCATTTT
CATSRDLTVNQPQHF
>-|TRBV6-2/TRBV6-3|TRBJ2-2|TRBD1
TGTGCCAGCAGTTACTCAGACAGGGCCTACACCGGGGAGCTGTTTTTT
CASSYSDRAYTGELFF